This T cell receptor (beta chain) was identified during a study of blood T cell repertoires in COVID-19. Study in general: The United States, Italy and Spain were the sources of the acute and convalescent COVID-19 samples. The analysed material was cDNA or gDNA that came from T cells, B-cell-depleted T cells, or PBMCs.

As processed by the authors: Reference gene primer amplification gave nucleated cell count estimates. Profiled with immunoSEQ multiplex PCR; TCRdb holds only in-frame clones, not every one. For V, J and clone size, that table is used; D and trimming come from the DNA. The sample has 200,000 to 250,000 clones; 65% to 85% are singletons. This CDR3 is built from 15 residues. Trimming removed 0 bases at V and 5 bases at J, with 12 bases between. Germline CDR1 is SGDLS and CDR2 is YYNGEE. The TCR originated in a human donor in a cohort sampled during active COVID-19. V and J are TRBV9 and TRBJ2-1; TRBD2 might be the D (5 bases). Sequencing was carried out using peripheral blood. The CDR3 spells CASSVGFLGDNEQFF. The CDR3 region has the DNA TGTGCCAGCAGCGTAGGCTTCCTCGGGGACAATGAGCAGTTCTTC.